This T cell receptor beta chain was sequenced in a study of monozygotic twins with inflammatory bowel disease. The CDR3 extends over 15 amino acids. The V gene's germline CDR1 is MNHNS and CDR2 SASEGT. TCRdb reprocessed the 5' RACE reads and keeps a single row for each CDR3 protein, giving no DNA. The sample's table shows approximately 400,000 distinct CDR3 sequences. The chain couples TRBV6-1 to TRBJ1-5; TCRdb reports TRBD1, a call that lacks DNA to check it against. This clonotype was obtained from a human donor with ulcerative colitis or Crohn's disease, or a healthy co-twin of an affected twin (not recorded which). Material for sequencing was blood. This chain's CDR3 is CASSQGQGYNQPQHF.